The next 2 T cell receptor beta chains were all read from a single sample in a study of blood T cell repertoires in COVID-19 (dated by TCRdb to about 2020). Libraries were constructed by the immunoSEQ multiplex PCR assay. The source is immuneACCESS, and TCRdb retained only in-frame sequences with V and J called. Part of the clones is not carried over; for the studies checked, unresolved V genes explain less than half of this, and the remainder is unexplained. Within this sample are roughly 100,000 clones, with 80% to 90% of them counted one time only. The top ten constitute around 2% of the sample. Input material: peripheral blood. Every receptor here comes from a man in his forties or fifties with COVID-19, enrolled during active disease.

V and J are TRBV28 and TRBJ1-2; 10 bases agree with TRBD1. Trimming removed 5 bases from V and 3 bases from J; junction bases left unmatched: 9. The CDR3 loop spans 16 amino acids. CDR1 is MDHEN and CDR2 is SYDVKM in the germline V gene. CDR3 nucleotides: TGTGCCAGCAGTACCGACAGGGGGCGAGGTTACTATGGCTACACCTTC. Translated, it gives CASSTDRGRGYYGYTF.

The chain has TRBV7-9 and TRBJ2-5, with a tentative D call TRBD1 (5 bases). The V end lost 2 bases, the J end lost 2 bases, and 9 bases lay between the germline ends. Germline loops: CDR1 SEHNR, CDR2 FQNEAQ (reference sequence). The CDR3 spans 14 residues. The CDR3 sequence is CASSLWQGQETQYF. The CDR3 bases are TGTGCCAGCAGCTTATGGCAGGGACAAGAGACCCAGTACTTC.